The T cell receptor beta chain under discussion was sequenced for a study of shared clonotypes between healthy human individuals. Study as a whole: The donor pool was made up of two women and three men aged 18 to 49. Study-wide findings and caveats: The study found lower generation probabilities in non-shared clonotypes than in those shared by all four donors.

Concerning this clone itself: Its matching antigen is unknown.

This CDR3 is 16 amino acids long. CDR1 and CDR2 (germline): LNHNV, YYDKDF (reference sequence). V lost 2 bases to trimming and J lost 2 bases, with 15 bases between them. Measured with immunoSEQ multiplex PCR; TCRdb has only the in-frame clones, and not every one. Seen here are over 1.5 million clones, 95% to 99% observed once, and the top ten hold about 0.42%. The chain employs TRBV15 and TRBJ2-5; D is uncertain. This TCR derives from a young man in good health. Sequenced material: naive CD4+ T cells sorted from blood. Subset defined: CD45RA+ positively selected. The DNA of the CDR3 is TGTGCCACCAGCAGAACCCCCGGACGTTTACAAGAGACCCAGTACTTC. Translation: CATSRTPGRLQETQYF.